A single sample gave rise to the 32 T cell receptor beta chains below, sequenced in a study of OX40 agonist ivuxolimab in advanced cancers. Sequencing was performed with immunoSEQ multiplex PCR; in TCRdb, only in-frame clones are kept and a portion is missing. The data contain 35,000 to 50,000 clones, 70% to 85% of them singletons. This specimen was CD4+ or CD8+ T cells sorted from blood, taken in a trial of the OX40 agonist ivuxolimab. These TCRs come from an adult with an advanced solid tumor such as melanoma, head and neck, liver or kidney cancer.

The rearrangement links TRBV7-9 to TRBJ1-1; 8 bases map to TRBD1. Trimming cost V 5 bases and J 3 bases; bases outside gene matches: 8. Germline lookup yields CDR1 SEHNR and CDR2 FQNEAQ (reference sequence). CDR3 length: 15 amino acids. The CDR3 is CASSDRQGTDTEAFF. CDR3 nucleotides: TGTGCCAGCAGCGACAGACAGGGGACGGACACTGAAGCTTTCTTT.

The V and J genes are TRBV4-1 and TRBJ2-2; a possible D gene is TRBD2 (5 bases). The V gene lost 0 bases and the J gene lost 9 bases, with 14 bases spanning the gap. This CDR3 has 15 amino acids. In germline, CDR1 is MGHRA, CDR2 YSYEKL. The CDR3 bases are TGCGCCAGCAGCCAAGATCTTTGGAGGACCTGGGAGCTGTTTTTT. It yields the protein CASSQDLWRTWELFF.

As concerns this clone: The sample contains more than one DNA sequence encoding this CDR3. V gene TRBV4-3 combines with J gene TRBJ1-1, with TRBD1 identical over 9 bases. J was trimmed by 3 bases and V by 1 base; bases with no gene match: 3. This CDR3 region has 15 residues. In germline, CDR1 is LGHNA, CDR2 YSLEER. CDR3 DNA sequence: TGCGCCAGCAGCCAAGTCTACAGGGGGCACACTGAAGCTTTCTTT. Its protein is CASSQVYRGHTEAFF.

This chain joins TRBV11-2 and TRBJ2-2; D remains ambiguous. Looked up from germline, CDR1 is SGHAT and CDR2 is FQNNGV. V was cut by 0 bases and J by 1 base, with 6 bases left in between. There are 15 residues in the CDR3. The CDR3 here is CASSLDGLNTGELFF. The CDR3 DNA reads as TGTGCCAGCAGCTTAGATGGATTGAACACCGGGGAGCTGTTTTTT.

This clone has just one count. The V call is TRBV4-3, the J call TRBJ1-4; D possibly corresponds to TRBD1 (5 bases). The CDR3 is 17 amino acids. CDR1 and CDR2 from the germline V gene are LGHNA and YSLEER. V lost 0 bases, J lost 1 base, and 12 bases lay in between. CDR3 nucleotides: TGCGCCAGCAGCCAAGATGAGACGGGGCTAACTAATGAAAAACTGTTTTTT. This encodes CASSQDETGLTNEKLFF.

Here the CDR3 reads CASSLFGRDYEQYF. DNA of the CDR3: TGTGCCAGCAGTTTATTTGGCAGGGACTACGAGCAGTACTTC. This sequence joins TRBV27 and TRBJ2-7; D is possibly TRBD1 (5 bases). The germline CDR1 and CDR2 sequences are MNHEY and SMNVEV (reference sequence). The V and J ends lost 1 base and 3 bases respectively, with 10 bases between them. The CDR3 totals 14 residues.

CDR3 sequence reads: CSVERETEAFF. The CDR3 nucleotides read TGCAGCGTTGAAAGGGAGACTGAAGCTTTCTTT. This chain connects TRBV29-1 to TRBJ1-1, with D unclear. Germline V gives CDR1 SQVTM, CDR2 ANQGSEA. Trimming took off 2 bases at V and 5 bases at J, with 6 bases between the two ends. This CDR3 is built from 11 residues.

The chain recombines TRBV9 with TRBJ1-5; no clear D gene. The CDR3 contains 18 residues. V was shortened by 0 bases and J by 0 bases, with 16 bases between the two germline ends. Germline V gene data show CDR1 as SGDLS and CDR2 as YYNGEE. This chain's CDR3 is CASSVDPAPDYSNQPQHF. The CDR3 DNA reads as TGTGCCAGCAGCGTAGACCCAGCCCCCGACTATAGCAATCAGCCCCAGCATTTT.

CDR3 sequence: CLAGARGNTEAFF. The CDR3 DNA is TGTCTAGCAGGGGCGCGAGGGAACACTGAAGCTTTCTTT. The V gene is TRBV27, the J gene TRBJ1-1; tentatively, D is TRBD1 (6 bases). Germline assignment: CDR1 MNHEY and CDR2 SMNVEV (reference sequence). The CDR3 runs to 13 residues.

The chain joins TRBV19 to TRBJ1-1; D is perhaps TRBD1 (6 bases). V lost 4 bases and J 3 bases, leaving 9 bases between the germline ends. This CDR3 has 13 amino acids. The germline V gene encodes CDR1 LNHDA and CDR2 SQIVND (reference sequence). The DNA for the CDR3 is TGTGCCAGTAGTAACAGGGTGGACACTGAAGCTTTCTTT. Translation: CASSNRVDTEAFF.

The chain joins TRBV6-6 to TRBJ1-2; a possible D gene is TRBD1 (5 bases). Germline values: CDR1 MNHNY, CDR2 SVGAGI (reference sequence). Trimming removed 2 bases at V and 8 bases at J, with 12 bases between. This CDR3 comprises 13 residues. The CDR3 DNA reads TGTGCCAGCAGTTACGCCAGGGTGAGCGGCTACACCTTC. This gives the protein CASSYARVSGYTF.

This sequence joins TRBV7-2 and TRBJ1-1; the D gene is possibly TRBD1 (5 bases). This CDR3 contains 16 residues. CDR1 SGHTA and CDR2 FQGNSA come from the germline V gene. Trimming took 1 base from V and 0 from J, leaving 12 bases between them. In DNA form, the CDR3 reads TGTGCCAGCAGCTTAGTCGGTGGGGGTGTGAACACTGAAGCTTTCTTT. Translated, it gives CASSLVGGGVNTEAFF.

The CDR3 region has the DNA TGTGCCAGCAGCTTAAGGGCGGGCCAGGCAGGAGAGACCCAGTACTTC. This translates into CASSLRAGQAGETQYF. V and J are TRBV7-6 and TRBJ2-5; possibly TRBD2 for D (5 bases). The CDR3 totals 16 residues. The V end lost 2 bases, the J end lost 4 bases, and 17 bases lay between the germline ends. Per the germline V gene, CDR1 is SGHVS and CDR2 is FNYEAQ.

The CDR3 loop is CASTGGAYNEQFF. CDR3 sequence (DNA): TGTGCCAGCACTGGCGGGGCGTACAATGAGCAGTTCTTC. The chain links TRBV6-5 to TRBJ2-1; the D gene is possibly TRBD2 (6 bases). Germline lookup yields CDR1 MNHEY and CDR2 SVGAGI. The CDR3 covers 13 residues. V lost 7 bases and J lost 4, with 11 bases in between.

The rearrangement uses TRBV10-1 and TRBJ2-1; TRBD1 agrees at 8 bases. The CDR3 sequence is 16 residues long. J was trimmed by 7 bases and V by 0 bases; bases with no gene match: 8. Looked up from germline, CDR1 is WNHNN and CDR2 is SYGVQD (reference sequence). CDR3 residues: CASSESGQGIENEQFF. The CDR3 DNA sequence: TGCGCCAGCAGTGAGTCCGGACAGGGCATTGAGAATGAGCAGTTCTTC.

The chain has TRBV6-5 and TRBJ1-2; possibly TRBD1 for D (5 bases). The CDR3 has 15 residues. V was shortened by 5 bases and J by 8 bases, with 21 bases between the two germline ends. Germline V gene lookup returns CDR1 MNHEY and CDR2 SVGAGI. CDR3: CASSSAGTTLSGYTF. DNA for the CDR3: TGTGCCAGCAGTAGCGCAGGGACTACTTTGAGCGGCTACACCTTC.

The chain combines TRBV5-1 with TRBJ2-4; D might be TRBD2 (6 bases). CDR3 size: 14 residues. V lost 3 bases, J lost 3 bases, and 10 bases lay in between. The germline V gene has CDR1 SGHRS and CDR2 YFSETQ. The CDR3 region has the DNA TGCGCCAGCAGCTCCTTGGGGGGCAAAAACATTCAGTACTTC. Protein product: CASSSLGGKNIQYF. The full variable domain, in which reference TRBV5-1 and TRBJ2-4 provide the parts outside the CDR3, is KAGVTQTPRYLIKTRGQQVTLSCSPISGHRSVSWYQQTPGQGLQFLFEYFSETQRNKGNFPGRFSGRQFSNSRSEMNVSTLELGDSALYLCASSSLGGKNIQYFGAGTRLSVL.

The genes are TRBV19 and TRBJ2-2; TRBD1 might be the D (6 bases). This CDR3 comprises 15 residues. Germline-derived CDR1 and CDR2 are LNHDA and SQIVND (reference sequence). The germline V and J ends were trimmed by 4 bases and 1 base, with 10 bases remaining between them. The CDR3 region is CASSTLQGNTGELFF. CDR3 sequence (DNA): TGTGCCAGTAGTACCCTACAGGGGAACACCGGGGAGCTGTTTTTT. Full variable domain (missing parts from reference TRBV19 and TRBJ2-2): DGGITQSPKYLFRKEGQNVTLSCEQNLNHDAMYWYRQDPGQGLRLIYYSQIVNDFQKGDIAEGYSVSREKKESFPLTVTSAQKNPTAFYLCASSTLQGNTGELFFGEGSRLTVL.

The table lists this clone with a few counts. This chain links TRBV4-1 with TRBJ2-5; 12 bases map to TRBD1. The CDR3 length is 15 residues. Germline V gene lookup returns CDR1 MGHRA and CDR2 YSYEKL. The ends lost 3 bases at V and 5 bases at J; junction bases unmatched: 4. CDR3 bases: TGCGCCAGCAGCCAGGGGACAGGGGGCAGGGAGACCCAGTACTTC. Its protein product is CASSQGTGGRETQYF.

V usage is TRBV19 and J usage is TRBJ2-2; 11 nucleotides align to TRBD2. CDR3 length equals 16 residues. With 7 bases clipped from V and 5 bases from J, the junction kept 9 bases outside the gene matches. Germline-derived CDR1 and CDR2 are LNHDA and SQIVND (reference sequence). The CDR3 DNA follows: TGTGCCAGTAAGTCACCTAGCGGGAGGAGAACCGGGGAGCTGTTTTTT. Translated: CASKSPSGRRTGELFF. The full variable domain, rest sourced from reference TRBV19 and TRBJ2-2, is DGGITQSPKYLFRKEGQNVTLSCEQNLNHDAMYWYRQDPGQGLRLIYYSQIVNDFQKGDIAEGYSVSREKKESFPLTVTSAQKNPTAFYLCASKSPSGRRTGELFFGEGSRLTVL.

V gene TRBV7-2 combines with J gene TRBJ2-3; 7 bases align to TRBD2. Per the germline V gene, CDR1 is SGHTA and CDR2 is FQGNSA. This CDR3 is 13 amino acids long. The V segment lost 8 bases and the J segment 11 bases; nucleotides outside the gene matches: 13. The CDR3 spells CASRLSGTTKQYF. As DNA, the CDR3 is TGTGCCAGCCGACTGAGCGGGACCACTAAGCAGTATTTT.

There are a few counts of this clone. V usage is TRBV4-1 and J usage is TRBJ2-1; weak D call: TRBD2 (5 bases). Germline CDR1 reads MGHRA; CDR2 reads YSYEKL. V was pared by 2 bases and J by 4 bases, with 15 bases between. The CDR3 has 16 amino acids. The CDR3 is CASSQLPSGTYNEQFF. CDR3 sequence (DNA): TGCGCCAGCAGCCAATTGCCATCGGGAACATACAATGAGCAGTTCTTC.

This clone occurred a few times. The V call is TRBV7-9, the J call TRBJ2-5, with D unclear. The CDR3 contains 13 residues. The germline CDR1 and CDR2 sequences are SEHNR and FQNEAQ (reference sequence). The V end lost 3 bases, the J end lost 5 bases, and 10 bases lay between the germline ends. The CDR3 region has the DNA TGTGCCAGCAGCTTGTCGGAAGAGGAGACCCAGTACTTC. Residues: CASSLSEEETQYF.

The CDR3 loop reads CAIRGTSLDEQFF. CDR3 coding DNA: TGTGCCATCAGGGGGACTAGTTTAGATGAGCAGTTCTTC. This sequence joins TRBV10-3 and TRBJ2-1; the match to TRBD2 covers 8 bases. Germline values: CDR1 ENHRY, CDR2 SYGVKD. This CDR3 region has 13 residues. The junction had 6 bases not matched to a gene; V was cut back by 6 bases and J by 8 bases.

The chain combines TRBV6-1 with TRBJ2-2, with 8 positions matching TRBD2. V lost 3 bases, J lost 0 bases, and 6 bases stayed unmatched. Germline V lookup: CDR1 MNHNS, CDR2 SASEGT. The CDR3 sequence is 17 residues long. CDR3 DNA: TGTGCCAGCAGTGACCGGAGCGGGGGAGCGAACACCGGGGAGCTGTTTTTT. Its protein product is CASSDRSGGANTGELFF.

The chain carries TRBV20-1 and TRBJ2-5; D is uncertain. CDR3 length: 10 residues. CDR1 DFQATT and CDR2 SNEGSKA come from the germline V gene (reference sequence). V was trimmed by 7 bases and J by 5 bases, leaving 8 bases between them. CDR3 DNA: TGCAGTGTTTCGAGGGAGACCCAGTACTTC. Translating it yields CSVSRETQYF.

The chain carries TRBV10-3 and TRBJ2-3; 8 bases align to TRBD1. The CDR3 contains 13 residues. Germline values: CDR1 ENHRY, CDR2 SYGVKD. J lost 4 bases, V lost 3 bases, and 0 bases had no gene match. CDR3 region: CAISDRGPDTQYF. CDR3 coding DNA: TGTGCCATCAGTGACAGGGGGCCAGATACGCAGTATTTT.

The chain carries TRBV28 and TRBJ1-2, with TRBD1 identical over 8 bases. The ends lost 1 base at V and 6 bases at J; junction bases unmatched: 4. The V gene's germline CDR1 is MDHEN and CDR2 SYDVKM. The CDR3 is 14 amino acids. The CDR3 nucleotides are TGTGCCAGCAGTTTATATGCAGGGGGCGATGGCTACACCTTC. It is translated as CASSLYAGGDGYTF.

The chain joins TRBV7-9 to TRBJ2-7; 9 positions agree with TRBD1. The CDR3 extends over 13 amino acids. V shed 4 bases, J shed 5 bases, and the junction held 3 bases outside the gene matches. Germline assignment: CDR1 SEHNR and CDR2 FQNEAQ (reference sequence). In DNA form, the CDR3 reads TGTGCCAGCAGCTCGGGACAGGGTAACGAGCAGTACTTC. The encoded protein is CASSSGQGNEQYF. The variable domain in full, completed from reference TRBV7-9 and TRBJ2-7, reads DTGVSQNPRHKITKRGQNVTFRCDPISEHNRLYWYRQTLGQGPEFLTYFQNEAQLEKSRLLSDRFSAERPKGSFSTLEIQRTEQGDSAMYLCASSSGQGNEQYFGPGTRLTVT.

The genes are TRBV19 and TRBJ2-1; 12 bases are shared with TRBD2. The germline CDR1 and CDR2 sequences are LNHDA and SQIVND (reference sequence). V was clipped by 5 bases and J by 5 bases; unmatched bases: 22. The CDR3 has 21 residues. CDR3 region: CASSPKTSGSSWLRRNNEQFF. CDR3 in DNA: TGTGCCAGTAGTCCAAAGACTAGCGGGAGCTCCTGGTTAAGAAGGAACAATGAGCAGTTCTTC. Combining the CDR3 with reference TRBV19 and TRBJ2-1 gives the whole variable domain DGGITQSPKYLFRKEGQNVTLSCEQNLNHDAMYWYRQDPGQGLRLIYYSQIVNDFQKGDIAEGYSVSREKKESFPLTVTSAQKNPTAFYLCASSPKTSGSSWLRRNNEQFFGPGTRLTVL.

This clone was observed a handful of times. The chain is built from TRBV12-2 and TRBJ1-2; the tabulated D call, TRBD1, remains unverified against the DNA. TRBV12-2 is tagged as a pseudogene. This CDR3 spans 17 amino acids. This CDR3 is CASRNIRGRGHGGGYTF. CDR3 coding DNA: TGTGCAAGTCGCAATATCAGGGGTCGGGGACACGGCGGAGGCTACACCTTC.

This clone was counted only a few times. The chain couples TRBV28 to TRBJ1-2, with 9 nucleotides matching TRBD1. The V gene end was trimmed by 6 bases and the J gene end by 10 bases; junction bases not matched to a gene: 9. The CDR3 extends over 13 amino acids. CDR1 and CDR2 (germline): MDHEN, SYDVKM. The CDR3 is CASSTTGGDDYTF. The CDR3, as DNA: TGTGCCAGCAGCACAACAGGGGGCGATGACTACACCTTC.